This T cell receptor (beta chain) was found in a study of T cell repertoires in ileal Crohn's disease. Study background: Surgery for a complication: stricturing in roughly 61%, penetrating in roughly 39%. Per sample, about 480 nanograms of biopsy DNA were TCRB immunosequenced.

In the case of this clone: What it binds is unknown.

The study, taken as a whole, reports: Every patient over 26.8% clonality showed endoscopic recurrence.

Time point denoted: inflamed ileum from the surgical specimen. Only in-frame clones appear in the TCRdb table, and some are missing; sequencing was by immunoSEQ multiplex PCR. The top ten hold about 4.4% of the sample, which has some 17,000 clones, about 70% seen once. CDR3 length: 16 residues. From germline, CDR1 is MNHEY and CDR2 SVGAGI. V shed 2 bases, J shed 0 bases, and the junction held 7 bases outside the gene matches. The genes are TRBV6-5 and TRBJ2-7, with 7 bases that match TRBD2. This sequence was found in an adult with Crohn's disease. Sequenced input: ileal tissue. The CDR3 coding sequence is TGTGCCAGCAGTTACATGCCCGGGAGGAGCTCCTACGAGCAGTACTTC. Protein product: CASSYMPGRSSYEQYF.